This T cell receptor beta chain appears in the sequencing data of a study of post-analysis software for immune sequencing data. Study as a whole: Relapsing-remitting, secondary progressive and progressive-relapsing multiple sclerosis courses were included. Study observations and caveats: There was significantly lower normalized Chao1 diversity in multiple sclerosis patients than in controls. Under F measure analysis, samples from one preparation batch co-clustered strongly. Patients showed TRBV5-6, TRBV5-1 and TRBV20-1 among a few TRBV segments more frequent than in controls.

This clonotype appeared many times. Its antigen is currently unknown. Deletions cut 2 bases from V and 6 bases from J, with 11 bases between. Germline CDR1 and CDR2: SQVTM and ANQGSEA. The CDR3 totals 12 residues. Unique molecular identifiers were carried by the TCR beta cDNA libraries. Input populations of roughly 0.9 to 10 million T cells gave rise to some 500,000 cDNA molecules. TCRdb redid the calling of the PCR reads with MiXCR, one entry per CDR3 protein. The data contain about 200,000 distinct CDR3 sequences, over 25% of them singletons. This clonotype was obtained from a girl under 18 with multiple sclerosis. The chain recombines TRBV29-1 with TRBJ2-7; D ambiguous. Material for sequencing was blood. The CDR3 bases are TGCAGCGTTGAACGACCTCCCGCCGAGCAGTACTTC. As protein: CSVERPPAEQYF.